Listed below are T cell receptor beta chains from one sample, sequenced in a study of beta chain features in type 1 diabetes. The data were produced by immunoSEQ multiplex PCR, yet TCRdb's version contains in-frame clones alone and is incomplete. The sample includes roughly 500,000 clones, 9.5% to 12% seen only once; the top ten take approximately 0.05%. Sequenced input: naive CD4+ T cells from blood. Receptors were obtained from a woman between 18 and 29 years old in good health. The CDR3 runs from the conserved cysteine through the conserved F or W. The D gene is left open where the match is weak. Only part of the rows carry a size: once, few, many, or a class if the clone is expanded.

V	size	J	D	CDR3	DNA
TRBV6-5	few	TRBJ2-2	.	CASSGTQVTGELFF	TGTGCCAGCAGCGGGACTCAGGTCACCGGGGAGCTGTTTTTT
TRBV6-6	.	TRBJ2-1	.	CASTGQRTYNEQFF	TGTGCCAGCACCGGACAGAGAACCTACAATGAGCAGTTCTTC
TRBV7-9	few	TRBJ2-2	.	CASSLRSTSGELFF	TGTGCCAGCAGCTTAAGATCCACCTCCGGGGAGCTGTTTTTT
TRBV7-2	.	TRBJ2-7	TRBD1	CASSLRTGRQHEQYF	TGTGCCAGCAGCTTAAGGACAGGAAGGCAACACGAGCAGTACTTC
TRBV7-2	.	TRBJ2-3	TRBD2	CASSKGAGVVDTQYF	TGTGCCAGCAGCAAAGGGGCGGGAGTGGTAGATACGCAGTATTTT
TRBV7-2	.	TRBJ1-4	.	CASSPWGASEKLFF	TGTGCCAGCAGCCCGTGGGGCGCGAGTGAAAAACTGTTTTTT
TRBV7-2	few	TRBJ2-1	.	CASSSRPGPLYNEQFF	TGTGCCAGCAGCTCAAGACCGGGACCACTCTACAATGAGCAGTTCTTC
TRBV18	.	TRBJ2-1	.	CASSPGPSNEQFF	TGTGCCAGCTCACCAGGGCCTTCCAATGAGCAGTTCTTC
TRBV9	few	TRBJ2-2	TRBD2	CASSVGGLAVSTGELFF	TGTGCCAGCAGCGTAGGGGGACTAGCGGTTAGCACCGGGGAGCTGTTTTTT
TRBV5-4	.	TRBJ2-7	.	CASSSSGTSYEQYF	TGTGCCAGCAGCTCCAGTGGGACCTCCTACGAGCAGTACTTC
TRBV5-1	few	TRBJ2-2	.	CASSPEALTGELFF	TGCGCCAGCAGCCCTGAAGCCCTCACCGGGGAGCTGTTTTTT
TRBV30	.	TRBJ1-2	.	CAWSVLYGYTF	TGTGCCTGGAGTGTACTCTATGGCTACACCTTC
TRBV2	few	TRBJ2-3	.	CASKTVSTDTQYF	TGTGCCAGCAAGACAGTCAGCACAGATACGCAGTATTTT
TRBV7-9	.	TRBJ1-3	.	CASSFEQGAGNTIYF	TGTGCCAGCAGCTTCGAACAGGGAGCAGGAAACACCATATATTTT
TRBV30	.	TRBJ1-4	.	CAWKKTRERGEKLFF	TGTGCCTGGAAAAAGACCAGGGAACGCGGTGAAAAACTGTTTTTT
TRBV30	.	TRBJ1-4	.	CAWSGRTDDSATNEKLFF	TGTGCCTGGAGTGGACGGACAGATGATTCAGCAACTAATGAAAAACTGTTTTTT
TRBV5-5	few	TRBJ1-1	TRBD1	CASSLSGQGITEAFF	TGTGCCAGCAGCTTGTCAGGACAGGGTATAACTGAAGCTTTCTTT
TRBV27	few	TRBJ2-5	.	CASSPEPGIGETQYF	TGTGCCAGCAGTCCAGAGCCGGGAATAGGGGAGACCCAGTACTTC
TRBV30	few	TRBJ2-7	TRBD1	CAWRQGGHEQYF	TGTGCCTGGAGGCAAGGGGGCCACGAGCAGTACTTC
TRBV2	few	TRBJ2-5	.	CASRGAGETQYF	TGTGCCAGCAGGGGGGCCGGTGAGACCCAGTACTTC
TRBV5-6	.	TRBJ1-5	TRBD1	CASSAGTASGNQPQHF	TGTGCCAGCAGCGCCGGGACAGCGTCAGGCAATCAGCCCCAGCATTTT
TRBV18	few	TRBJ1-2	TRBD1	CASSPPGTGYGYTF	TGTGCCAGCTCACCACCCGGGACAGGGTATGGCTACACCTTC
TRBV25-1	.	TRBJ1-3	.	CASSESLGRVLTIYF	TGTGCCAGCAGTGAATCTCTGGGACGGGTTCTCACCATATATTTT
TRBV13	many	TRBJ2-7	.	CASSQKIYEQYF	TGTGCCAGCAGCCAGAAGATATACGAGCAGTACTTC
TRBV7-2	few	TRBJ2-6	.	CASRQKSISGANVLTF	TGTGCCAGCAGGCAGAAGTCAATCTCTGGGGCCAACGTCCTGACTTTC
TRBV25-1	.	TRBJ2-1	TRBD2	CATMAPLAGTNNEQFF	TGTGCCACCATGGCCCCTCTAGCGGGAACAAATAATGAGCAGTTCTTC
TRBV7-9	.	TRBJ1-1	.	CASSPGAGSEAFF	TGTGCCAGCAGCCCAGGAGCGGGGTCTGAAGCTTTCTTT